A selection of T cell receptor beta chains follows, all from one sample in a study of vaccination effects on CD4 cells after COVID-19. Which antigens these TCRs recognize remains unknown. TCRdb's copy holds only in-frame clones and misses some; the assay was immunoSEQ multiplex PCR. The data hold under 20,000 clones, with approximately 74% observed a single time. The sequencing here drew on CD4+ T cells from PBMCs cultured with SARS-CoV-2 spike peptides, taken before COVID-19 vaccination. These receptors all come from a human donor who had a prior SARS-CoV-2 infection. Each CDR3 is given with its conserved first and last residue. The D gene is left open where the match is weak. Size values are once, few and many counts, or a class for expanded clones, and some rows have none.

d_gene: -; abundance: -; j_gene: TRBJ1-2; v_gene: TRBV5-4; CDR3aa: CASSPRYRADYGYTF; CDR3nt: TGTGCCAGCAGCCCCCGCTATCGGGCTGACTATGGCTACACCTTC
d_gene: -; abundance: -; j_gene: TRBJ1-1; v_gene: TRBV11-3; CDR3aa: CASSLAYGYRAGGEAFF; CDR3nt: TGTGCCAGCAGCCTCGCCTACGGCTACAGGGCTGGGGGTGAAGCTTTCTTT
d_gene: -; abundance: -; j_gene: TRBJ2-5; v_gene: TRBV5-4; CDR3aa: CASSSTGLGGETQYF; CDR3nt: TGTGCCAGCAGCTCGACAGGGCTAGGGGGGGAGACCCAGTACTTC
d_gene: -; abundance: few; j_gene: TRBJ1-2; v_gene: TRBV9; CDR3aa: CASSVSGSYGYTF; CDR3nt: TGTGCCAGCAGCGTAAGTGGCAGCTATGGCTACACCTTC
d_gene: TRBD1; abundance: -; j_gene: TRBJ2-2; v_gene: TRBV5-1; CDR3aa: CASSYRGQGTGELFF; CDR3nt: TGCGCCAGCAGCTACAGGGGGCAAGGCACCGGGGAGCTGTTTTTT
d_gene: -; abundance: -; j_gene: TRBJ2-1; v_gene: TRBV27; CDR3aa: CASSFFPGLIAEQFF; CDR3nt: TGTGCCAGCAGTTTTTTCCCAGGTTTGATCGCTGAGCAGTTCTTC
d_gene: TRBD1; abundance: -; j_gene: TRBJ1-1; v_gene: TRBV5-4; CDR3aa: CASSPREKTGGKAFF; CDR3nt: TGTGCCAGCAGCCCCAGGGAGAAGACAGGGGGTAAAGCTTTCTTT
d_gene: -; abundance: -; j_gene: TRBJ1-2; v_gene: TRBV30; CDR3aa: CAWSVADRLYGYTF; CDR3nt: TGTGCCTGGAGTGTTGCTGACAGACTTTATGGCTACACCTTC
d_gene: -; abundance: once; j_gene: TRBJ2-2; v_gene: TRBV18; CDR3aa: CASSPSQIRENTGELFF; CDR3nt: TGTGCCAGCTCACCAAGTCAAATCCGGGAGAACACCGGGGAGCTGTTTTTT
d_gene: -; abundance: -; j_gene: TRBJ2-7; v_gene: TRBV5-1; CDR3aa: CASSVRDAPYEQYF; CDR3nt: TGCGCCAGCAGCGTCCGGGACGCCCCCTACGAGCAGTACTTC
d_gene: TRBD1; abundance: -; j_gene: TRBJ1-2; v_gene: TRBV5-6; CDR3aa: CASRRQGLGYGYTF; CDR3nt: TGTGCCAGCAGACGACAGGGGCTTGGCTATGGCTACACCTTC
d_gene: -; abundance: -; j_gene: TRBJ1-2; v_gene: TRBV6-1; CDR3aa: CASSDTFGSVGGYTF; CDR3nt: TGTGCCAGCAGTGACACCTTTGGGTCGGTTGGAGGCTACACCTTC
d_gene: -; abundance: -; j_gene: TRBJ1-3; v_gene: TRBV6-1; CDR3aa: CASSEIALLGNTIYF; CDR3nt: TGTGCCAGCAGTGAGATTGCCCTCCTCGGAAACACCATATATTTT
d_gene: -; abundance: once; j_gene: TRBJ1-4; v_gene: TRBV20-1; CDR3aa: CSASSWEKLFF; CDR3nt: TGCAGTGCTTCGAGTTGGGAAAAACTGTTTTTT
d_gene: -; abundance: -; j_gene: TRBJ2-1; v_gene: TRBV10-3; CDR3aa: CAISDPREKKNEQFF; CDR3nt: TGTGCCATCAGTGATCCCAGGGAGAAGAAAAATGAGCAGTTCTTC
d_gene: TRBD1; abundance: -; j_gene: TRBJ2-1; v_gene: TRBV9; CDR3aa: CASSDRDRYNEQFF; CDR3nt: TGTGCCAGCAGCGACCGGGACAGGTACAATGAGCAGTTCTTC
d_gene: -; abundance: -; j_gene: TRBJ1-2; v_gene: TRBV7-9; CDR3aa: CASSPSWGGYGYTF; CDR3nt: TGTGCCAGCAGCCCAAGTTGGGGGGGCTATGGCTACACCTTC
d_gene: -; abundance: -; j_gene: TRBJ2-5; v_gene: TRBV6-5; CDR3aa: CASSLGGLQETQYF; CDR3nt: TGTGCCAGCAGTCTCGGGGGGCTCCAAGAGACCCAGTACTTC
d_gene: -; abundance: -; j_gene: TRBJ2-3; v_gene: TRBV19; CDR3aa: CASRKEGLTDTQYF; CDR3nt: TGTGCCAGTAGGAAGGAGGGGCTAACAGATACGCAGTATTTT
d_gene: -; abundance: once; j_gene: TRBJ2-5; v_gene: TRBV5-6; CDR3aa: CASSLVRGQETQYF; CDR3nt: TGTGCCAGCAGCTTGGTGCGGGGACAAGAGACCCAGTACTTC
d_gene: -; abundance: -; j_gene: TRBJ2-3; v_gene: TRBV7-9; CDR3aa: CASSPGWSSDTQYF; CDR3nt: TGTGCCAGCAGCCCGGGGTGGAGTTCGGATACGCAGTATTTT
d_gene: -; abundance: -; j_gene: TRBJ2-5; v_gene: TRBV5-1; CDR3aa: CASSATPLGLGETQYF; CDR3nt: TGCGCCAGCAGCGCTACCCCCCTCGGCCTGGGAGAGACCCAGTACTTC
d_gene: TRBD1; abundance: -; j_gene: TRBJ1-2; v_gene: TRBV15; CDR3aa: CATSGPGTASNYGYTF; CDR3nt: TGTGCCACCAGCGGACCCGGGACAGCATCTAACTATGGCTACACCTTC
d_gene: TRBD2; abundance: -; j_gene: TRBJ2-1; v_gene: TRBV5-4; CDR3aa: CASSWGEGVNEQFF; CDR3nt: TGTGCCAGCAGCTGGGGGGAGGGCGTCAATGAGCAGTTCTTC
d_gene: -; abundance: -; j_gene: TRBJ2-7; v_gene: TRBV21-1; CDR3aa: CASSKGPGQGDYEQYF; CDR3nt: TGTGCCAGCAGCAAAGGACCAGGACAGGGAGACTACGAGCAGTACTTC
d_gene: -; abundance: few; j_gene: TRBJ2-5; v_gene: TRBV7-3; CDR3aa: CASGLAGSQETQYF; CDR3nt: TGTGCCAGCGGGCTAGCCGGCAGCCAAGAGACCCAGTACTTC
d_gene: -; abundance: -; j_gene: TRBJ1-2; v_gene: TRBV5-4; CDR3aa: CASSFDPMINYGYTF; CDR3nt: TGTGCCAGCAGCTTCGATCCGATGATAAACTATGGCTACACCTTC
d_gene: -; abundance: -; j_gene: TRBJ2-5; v_gene: TRBV9; CDR3aa: CASSLRHGRGETQYF; CDR3nt: TGTGCCAGCAGCCTACGACATGGGCGGGGAGAGACCCAGTACTTC